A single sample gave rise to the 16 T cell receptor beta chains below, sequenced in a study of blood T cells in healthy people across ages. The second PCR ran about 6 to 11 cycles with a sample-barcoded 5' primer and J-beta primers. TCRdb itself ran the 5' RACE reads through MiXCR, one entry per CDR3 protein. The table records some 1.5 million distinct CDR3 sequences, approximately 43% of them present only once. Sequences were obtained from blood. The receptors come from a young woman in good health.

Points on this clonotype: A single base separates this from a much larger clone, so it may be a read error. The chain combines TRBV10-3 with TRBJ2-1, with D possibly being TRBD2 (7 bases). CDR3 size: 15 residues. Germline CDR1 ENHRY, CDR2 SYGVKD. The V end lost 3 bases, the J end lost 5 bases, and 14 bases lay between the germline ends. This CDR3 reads CAISEGGGTNNEQFF. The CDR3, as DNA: TGTGCCATCAGTGAAGGGGGGGGCACCAACAATGAGCAGTTCTTC.

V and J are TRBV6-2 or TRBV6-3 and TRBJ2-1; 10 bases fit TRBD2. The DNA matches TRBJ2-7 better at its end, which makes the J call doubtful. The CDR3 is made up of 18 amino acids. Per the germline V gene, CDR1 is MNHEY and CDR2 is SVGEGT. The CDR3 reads CASSYGGLAGGSYNEQYF. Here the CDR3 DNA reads TGTGCCAGCAGTTACGGAGGCTTAGCGGGGGGCTCTTACAATGAGCAGTACTTC.

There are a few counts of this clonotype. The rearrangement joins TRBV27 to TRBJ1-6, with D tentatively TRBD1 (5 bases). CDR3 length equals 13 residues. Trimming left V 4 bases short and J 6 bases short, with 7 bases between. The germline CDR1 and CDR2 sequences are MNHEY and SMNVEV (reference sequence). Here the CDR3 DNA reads TGTGCCAGCAGTTATGACAGTAATTCACCCCTCCACTTT. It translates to CASSYDSNSPLHF.

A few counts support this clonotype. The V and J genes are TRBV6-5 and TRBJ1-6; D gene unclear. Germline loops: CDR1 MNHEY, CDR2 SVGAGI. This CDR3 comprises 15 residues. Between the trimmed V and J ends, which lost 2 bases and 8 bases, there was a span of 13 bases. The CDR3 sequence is CASSYGRTIDSPLHF. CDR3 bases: TGTGCCAGCAGTTACGGACGGACTATAGATTCACCCCTCCACTTT.

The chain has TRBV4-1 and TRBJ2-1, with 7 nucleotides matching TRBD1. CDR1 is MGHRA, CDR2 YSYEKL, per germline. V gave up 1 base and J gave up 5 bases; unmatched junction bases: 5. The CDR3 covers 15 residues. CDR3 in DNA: TGCGCCAGCAGCCAAGGAGACAGGGACGACAATGAGCAGTTCTTC. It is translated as CASSQGDRDDNEQFF.

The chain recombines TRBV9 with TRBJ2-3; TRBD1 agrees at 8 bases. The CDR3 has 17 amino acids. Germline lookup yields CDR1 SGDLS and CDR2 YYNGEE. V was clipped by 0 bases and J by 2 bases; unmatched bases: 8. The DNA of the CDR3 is TGTGCCAGCAGCGTAGAAGGCAGACAGGGGCCCACAGATACGCAGTATTTT. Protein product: CASSVEGRQGPTDTQYF.

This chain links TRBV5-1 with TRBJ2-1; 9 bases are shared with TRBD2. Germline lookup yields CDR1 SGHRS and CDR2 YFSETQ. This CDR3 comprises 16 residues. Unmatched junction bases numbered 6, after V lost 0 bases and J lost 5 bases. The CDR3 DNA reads TGCGCCAGCAGCTTGGCAGCGGGAGGATCCAACAATGAGCAGTTCTTC. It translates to CASSLAAGGSNNEQFF.

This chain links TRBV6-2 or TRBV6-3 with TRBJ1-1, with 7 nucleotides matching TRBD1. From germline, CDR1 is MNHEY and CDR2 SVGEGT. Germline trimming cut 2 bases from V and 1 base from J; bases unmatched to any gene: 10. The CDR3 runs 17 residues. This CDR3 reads CASSYPYKTGTNTEAFF. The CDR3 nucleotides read TGTGCCAGCAGTTACCCCTACAAGACAGGGACGAACACTGAAGCTTTCTTT.

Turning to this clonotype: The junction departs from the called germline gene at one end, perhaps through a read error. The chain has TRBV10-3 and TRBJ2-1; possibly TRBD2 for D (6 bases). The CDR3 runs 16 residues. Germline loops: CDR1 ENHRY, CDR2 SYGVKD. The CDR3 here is CAIRPSGLFSNNEQFF. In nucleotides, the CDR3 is TGTGCCATCAGGCCTTCGGGACTGTTCTCCAACAATGAGCAGTTCTTC.

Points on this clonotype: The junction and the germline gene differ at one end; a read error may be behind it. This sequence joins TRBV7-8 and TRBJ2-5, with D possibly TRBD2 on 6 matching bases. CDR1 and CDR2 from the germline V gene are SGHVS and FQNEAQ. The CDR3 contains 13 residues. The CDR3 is CDSSLANNPDQYF. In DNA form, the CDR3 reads TGTGACAGCAGCCTAGCGAATAATCCCGATCAGTACTTC.

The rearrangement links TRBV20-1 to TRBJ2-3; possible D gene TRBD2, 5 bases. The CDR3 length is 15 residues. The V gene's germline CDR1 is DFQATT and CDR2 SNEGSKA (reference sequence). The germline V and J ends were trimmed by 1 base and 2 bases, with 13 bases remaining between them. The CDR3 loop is CSARGALDFTDTQYF. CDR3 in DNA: TGCAGTGCTAGAGGAGCACTAGATTTCACAGATACGCAGTATTTT.

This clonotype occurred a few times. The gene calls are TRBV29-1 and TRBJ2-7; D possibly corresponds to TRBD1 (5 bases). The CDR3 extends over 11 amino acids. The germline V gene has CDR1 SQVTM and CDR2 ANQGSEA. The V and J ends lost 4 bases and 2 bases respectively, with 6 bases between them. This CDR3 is CSVVTAYEQYF. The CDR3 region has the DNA TGCAGCGTTGTGACAGCCTACGAGCAGTACTTC.

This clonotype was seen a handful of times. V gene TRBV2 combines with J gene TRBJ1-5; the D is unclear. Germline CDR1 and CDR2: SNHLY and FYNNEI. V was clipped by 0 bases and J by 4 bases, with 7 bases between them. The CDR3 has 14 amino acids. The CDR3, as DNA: TGTGCCAGCAGTGAAGCTGATCGTAATCAGCCCCAGCATTTT. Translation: CASSEADRNQPQHF.

The CDR3 nucleotides are TGTGCCAGCAGTGACAGGGGGCGTACTGTTGGGGCCAACGTCCTGACTTTC. Translating it yields CASSDRGRTVGANVLTF. The gene calls are TRBV6-1 and TRBJ2-6, with TRBD1 matching over 8 bases. The CDR3 loop spans 17 amino acids. Germline CDR1 and CDR2: MNHNS and SASEGT. Trimming cost V 3 bases and J 3 bases; bases outside gene matches: 7.

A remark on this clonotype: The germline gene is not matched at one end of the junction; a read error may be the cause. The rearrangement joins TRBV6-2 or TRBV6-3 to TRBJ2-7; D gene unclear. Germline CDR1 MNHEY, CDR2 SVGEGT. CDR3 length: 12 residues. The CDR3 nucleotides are TGTGCCGGCAGTTTACAGTACTACGAGCAGTACTTC. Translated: CAGSLQYYEQYF.

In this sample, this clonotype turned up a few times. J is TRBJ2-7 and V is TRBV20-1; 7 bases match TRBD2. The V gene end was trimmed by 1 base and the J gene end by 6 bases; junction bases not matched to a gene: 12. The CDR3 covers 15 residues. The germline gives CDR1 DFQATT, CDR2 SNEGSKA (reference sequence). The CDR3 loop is CSARGPSGSPSEQYF. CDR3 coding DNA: TGCAGTGCTAGAGGACCTAGCGGTTCTCCCTCCGAGCAGTACTTC.